This TCR beta chain was obtained from a study of identical twins. Whole-study findings and limits: Diverse VJ usage suggested most zero-insertion clonotypes were not invariant T cells. Low generation probability was overrepresented in out-of-frame alpha sequences shared by twins. Monozygotic twin pairs showed more out-of-frame TCR alpha sharing than models estimated.

This clonotype was seen only a few times. Its target is unknown. All donors comprised healthy Caucasians. TCRdb ran MiXCR on the 5' RACE reads and lists one entry per CDR3 protein. The repertoire holds a few hundred thousand distinct CDR3 sequences, 9% to 10% seen once, with 2.5% to 3% in the top ten. The length of the CDR3 is 14 residues. CDR1 and CDR2 from the germline V gene are SGHDN and FVKESK. J gave up 6 bases and V 5 bases, and 4 bases lay outside the gene matches. This sample was also put to use in a study of yellow fever vaccine responses in identical twins.

This sequence joins TRBV14 and TRBJ2-4; TRBD1 matches at 10 bases. The receptor was derived from a woman aged 18-29 years in good health. Sample: PBMCs. DNA for the CDR3: TGTGCCAGCAGCGGACGACAGGGGGCAAACATTCAGTACTTC. This codes for CASSGRQGANIQYF.